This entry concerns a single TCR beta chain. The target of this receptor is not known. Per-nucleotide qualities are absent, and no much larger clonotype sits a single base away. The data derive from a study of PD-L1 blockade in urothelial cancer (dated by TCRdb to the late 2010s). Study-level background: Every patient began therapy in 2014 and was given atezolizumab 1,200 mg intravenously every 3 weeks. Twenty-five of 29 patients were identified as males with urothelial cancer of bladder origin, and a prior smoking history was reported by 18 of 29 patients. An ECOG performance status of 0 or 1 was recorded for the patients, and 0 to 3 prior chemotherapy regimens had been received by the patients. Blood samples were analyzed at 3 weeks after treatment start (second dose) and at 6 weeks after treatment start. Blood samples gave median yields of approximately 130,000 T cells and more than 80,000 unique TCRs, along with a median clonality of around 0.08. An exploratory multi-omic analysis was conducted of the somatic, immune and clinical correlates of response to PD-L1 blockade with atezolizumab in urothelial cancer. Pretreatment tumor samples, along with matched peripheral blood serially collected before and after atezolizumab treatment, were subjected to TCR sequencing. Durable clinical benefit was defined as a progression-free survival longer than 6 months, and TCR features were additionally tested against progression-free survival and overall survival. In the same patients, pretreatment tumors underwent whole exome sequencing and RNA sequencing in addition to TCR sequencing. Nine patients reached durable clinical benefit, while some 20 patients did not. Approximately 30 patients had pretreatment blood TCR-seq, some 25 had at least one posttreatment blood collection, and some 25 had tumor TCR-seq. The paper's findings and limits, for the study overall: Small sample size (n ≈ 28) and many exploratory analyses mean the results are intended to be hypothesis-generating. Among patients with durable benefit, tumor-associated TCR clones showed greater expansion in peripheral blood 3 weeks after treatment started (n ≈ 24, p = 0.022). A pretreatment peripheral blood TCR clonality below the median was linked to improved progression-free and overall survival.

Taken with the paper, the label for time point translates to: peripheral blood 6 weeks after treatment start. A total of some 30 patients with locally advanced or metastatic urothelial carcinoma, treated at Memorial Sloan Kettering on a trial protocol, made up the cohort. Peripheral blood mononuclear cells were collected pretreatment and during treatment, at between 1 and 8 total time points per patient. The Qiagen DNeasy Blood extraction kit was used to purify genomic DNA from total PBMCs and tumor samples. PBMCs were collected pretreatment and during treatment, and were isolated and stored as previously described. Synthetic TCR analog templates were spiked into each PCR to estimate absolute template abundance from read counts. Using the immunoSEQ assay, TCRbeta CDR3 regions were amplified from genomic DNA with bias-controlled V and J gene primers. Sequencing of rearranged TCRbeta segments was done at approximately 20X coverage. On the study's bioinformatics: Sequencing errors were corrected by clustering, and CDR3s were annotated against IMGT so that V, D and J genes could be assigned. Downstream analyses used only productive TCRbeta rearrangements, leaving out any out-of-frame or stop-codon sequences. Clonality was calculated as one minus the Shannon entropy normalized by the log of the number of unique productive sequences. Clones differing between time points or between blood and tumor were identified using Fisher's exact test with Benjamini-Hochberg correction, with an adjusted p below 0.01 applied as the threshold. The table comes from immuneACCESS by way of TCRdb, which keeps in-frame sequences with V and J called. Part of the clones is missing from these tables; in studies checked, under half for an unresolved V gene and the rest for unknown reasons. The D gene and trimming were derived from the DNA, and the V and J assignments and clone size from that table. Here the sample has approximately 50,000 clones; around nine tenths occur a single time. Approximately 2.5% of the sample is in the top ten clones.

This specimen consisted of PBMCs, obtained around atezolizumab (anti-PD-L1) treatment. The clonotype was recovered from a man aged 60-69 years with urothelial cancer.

The base sequence is TGCGCCAGCAGGGCCGGGACTGACCTTGTCGGGGAGCTGTTTTTT. This gives the protein CASRAGTDLVGELFF. This chain is built from TRBV4-1 and TRBJ2-2; possibly the D gene is TRBD2, per 6 matching bases. Counted from cysteine to phenylalanine, this CDR3 has 15 amino acids. Just CDR3 DNA is preserved here, 45 bases in frame from base 1. Via the germline V gene, CDR1 is MGHRA and CDR2 YSYEKL. The trim is 6 bases for V and 7 bases for J, with a gap of 18 bases between the germline ends.